This TCR beta chain was captured in a study of PD-1 blockade in classical Hodgkin lymphoma. About the research overall: The study gave patients nivolumab 3 mg/kg intravenously every 2 weeks. General observations from the study: It was reported that newly diagnosed patients had less baseline TCR diversity than healthy donors. With CD4+ cells, TCR diversity rose significantly by C4D1, but not with CD8+ cells.

The ends were cut back, 2 bases at V and 1 base at J, with 11 bases in the middle. CDR1 and CDR2 (germline): SGHDN, FVKESK. This CDR3 spans 15 amino acids. TCRdb's table, derived via immunoSEQ multiplex PCR, lists solely in-frame clones and lacks some. The table records about 30,000 clones, around 80% of them present only once. Time point: cycle 4 day 1 (C4D1), after less than 7 weeks of nivolumab. Every patient had relapsed following autologous stem cell transplantation, and cohorts differed in brentuximab vedotin exposure. Magnetic negative selection purified CD4+ T cells from thawed PBMCs. The best responses consisted of complete response, partial response or progressive disease. On this clone itself: Its antigen is as yet unknown.

The J gene is TRBJ2-5, the V gene TRBV14; no reliable D call. The source is a human donor with classical Hodgkin lymphoma. Sequenced material: CD4+ T cells from blood, taken before the fourth cycle of nivolumab. The CDR3 region has the DNA TGTGCCAGCAGCCAAATCGGACGGACCCAAGAGACCCAGTACTTC. Protein: CASSQIGRTQETQYF.